This T cell receptor (beta chain) emerged from a study of CD8 T cells in Susac syndrome. CDR3 length: 16 amino acids. Trimming took 4 bases from V and 4 from J; bases not matched to a gene: 13. Per the germline V gene, CDR1 is SGHNT and CDR2 is YYREEE (reference sequence). RNA amounts of about 0.45 to 1 ug underwent reverse transcription with random hexamers. Each CDR3 protein gets one entry after TCRdb re-called the immunoSEQ multiplex PCR reads with MiXCR. The repertoire holds 140,000 or so distinct CDR3 sequences, with around 94% as singletons. This sequence joins TRBV5-4 and TRBJ1-1; 7 positions match TRBD1. This receptor was taken from a human donor in good health. The sample consisted of CD4+ T cells from PBMCs. CDR3 sequence (DNA): TGTGCCAGCAGCCAACTGACCGGGACAGAGTTCACTGAAGCTTTCTTT. Its protein product is CASSQLTGTEFTEAFF.